These 19 T cell receptor beta chains were all obtained from the same sample, sequenced in a study of T cell changes during pregnancy in multiple sclerosis. Sequencing used immunoSEQ multiplex PCR; TCRdb keeps in-frame clones, though not all of them. The table has 80,000 or so clones, 94% seen once. Sequences were derived from peripheral blood, sampled in the second trimester of pregnancy. Receptor source: a female donor in good health, enrolled as a control in a pregnancy study.

The chain recombines TRBV27 with TRBJ2-7; TRBD2 matches at 7 bases. In germline, CDR1 is MNHEY, CDR2 SMNVEV (reference sequence). This CDR3 is 16 amino acids long. Trimming cost V 0 bases and J 2 bases; bases outside gene matches: 7. DNA of the CDR3: TGTGCCAGCAGTTTATCAGCGGGACCGCTCACCTACGAGCAGTACTTC. Translation: CASSLSAGPLTYEQYF.

The rearrangement links TRBV19 to TRBJ1-2; perhaps TRBD1 as D (6 bases). This CDR3 region has 14 residues. Germline V lookup: CDR1 LNHDA, CDR2 SQIVND (reference sequence). V gave up 5 bases and J gave up 6 bases, with 16 bases separating them. The CDR3 nucleotides are TGTGCCAGTAGTGAAACCAGGGGAATGGATGGCTACACCTTC. Its protein is CASSETRGMDGYTF.

The V gene is TRBV5-8, the J gene TRBJ2-1, with 11 bases matching TRBD2. The CDR3 loop spans 15 amino acids. Germline CDR1 is SGHTS and CDR2 is YDEGEE. The trim removed 2 bases at V and 3 bases at J, leaving 1 base unmatched. Written as DNA, the CDR3 is TGTGCCAGCAGCTTAGGGACTAGCGGCTACAATGAGCAGTTCTTC. It is translated as CASSLGTSGYNEQFF.

The chain employs TRBV5-1 and TRBJ2-7; D possibly corresponds to TRBD2 (5 bases). Germline assignment: CDR1 SGHRS and CDR2 YFSETQ. The CDR3 loop spans 14 amino acids. Between the trimmed V and J ends, which lost 5 bases and 2 bases, there was a span of 14 bases. In nucleotides, the CDR3 is TGCGCCAGCAGATGGGCGGGCTCTACCTACGAGCAGTACTTC. Its translation: CASRWAGSTYEQYF.

The V and J genes are TRBV28 and TRBJ1-3; TRBD1 is a possible D gene (5 bases). The CDR3 is made up of 15 amino acids. V lost 3 bases to trimming and J lost 2 bases, with 11 bases between them. From germline, CDR1 is MDHEN and CDR2 SYDVKM. The CDR3 protein is CASSLGLGAGNTIYF. In DNA, the CDR3 is TGTGCCAGCAGTTTGGGACTAGGGGCTGGAAACACCATATATTTT.

The genes are TRBV5-1 and TRBJ2-2; TRBD2 aligns across 7 bases. J was trimmed by 0 bases and V by 4 bases; bases with no gene match: 3. Germline values: CDR1 SGHRS, CDR2 YFSETQ. There are 15 residues in the CDR3. CDR3 sequence reads: CASSPLAANTGELFF. In DNA form, the CDR3 reads TGCGCCAGCAGCCCCCTAGCGGCGAACACCGGGGAGCTGTTTTTT.

The rearrangement links TRBV13 to TRBJ2-3, with 10 bases matching TRBD1. Germline V lookup: CDR1 PRHDT, CDR2 FYEKMQ (reference sequence). The V segment lost 5 bases and the J segment 3 bases; nucleotides outside the gene matches: 8. The CDR3 is made up of 16 amino acids. CDR3: CASSKPGQGQTDTQYF. The CDR3 coding sequence is TGTGCCAGCAGCAAACCGGGACAGGGGCAAACAGATACGCAGTATTTT.

V and J are TRBV5-1 and TRBJ2-1; D ambiguous. V shed 5 bases and J shed 4 bases, with 10 bases lying between them. The CDR3 runs to 13 residues. The germline CDR1 and CDR2 sequences are SGHRS and YFSETQ. The CDR3 DNA sequence: TGCGCCAGCAGACGAGATTTGTACAATGAGCAGTTCTTC. Translated, it gives CASRRDLYNEQFF.

This chain connects TRBV4-2 to TRBJ2-7, with D tentatively TRBD2 (6 bases). The CDR3 is made up of 18 amino acids. V dropped 4 bases and J dropped 5 bases, with 27 bases sitting between them. CDR1 is LGHNA, CDR2 YNFKEQ, per germline. The CDR3 DNA is TGTGCCAGCAGCCCACAGGCGCTGTGGGGCCAGGGAGGAAACGAGCAGTACTTC. This encodes CASSPQALWGQGGNEQYF.

The chain is built from TRBV27 and TRBJ2-1, with 8 bases that match TRBD2. V trimming: 7 bases; J trimming: 10 bases; junction bases outside the gene matches: 12. The germline V gene encodes CDR1 MNHEY and CDR2 SMNVEV (reference sequence). The CDR3 sequence is 14 residues long. CDR3 coding DNA: TGTGCCAGCACCCCGGGCGCGGGAGGTTCCGAGCAGTTCTTC. Protein product: CASTPGAGGSEQFF.

The V and J genes are TRBV28 and TRBJ2-7, with 10 bases identical to TRBD1. The CDR3 runs to 15 residues. With 6 bases clipped from V and 5 bases from J, the junction kept 10 bases outside the gene matches. Germline-derived CDR1 and CDR2 are MDHEN and SYDVKM. The CDR3 region has the DNA TGTGCCAGCAGGCCGGGACAGGGGTATTCCCACGAGCAGTACTTC. This translates into CASRPGQGYSHEQYF. The full variable domain, its missing parts supplied by reference TRBV28 and TRBJ2-7, is DVKVTQSSRYLVKRTGEKVFLECVQDMDHENMFWYRQDPGLGLRLIYFSYDVKMKEKGDIPEGYSVSREKKERFSLILESASTNQTSMYLCASRPGQGYSHEQYFGPGTRLTVT.

The chain joins TRBV29-1 to TRBJ2-7, with 7 bases aligning to TRBD2. The germline V gene has CDR1 SQVTM and CDR2 ANQGSEA. This CDR3 comprises 11 residues. V trimming: 5 bases; J trimming: 6 bases; junction bases outside the gene matches: 4. This chain's CDR3 is CSVLGGGEQYF. The CDR3 nucleotides read TGCAGCGTTCTTGGGGGGGGCGAGCAGTACTTC.

This clone was seen once. The chain employs TRBV5-5 and TRBJ2-5; 9 bases align to TRBD2. This CDR3 has 16 residues. Per germline, CDR1 SGHKS and CDR2 YYEKEE (reference sequence). Trimming at V came to 0 bases and at J to 5 bases, leaving 8 bases not matched to a gene. DNA for the CDR3: TGTGCCAGCAGCTTGGGTGCGGGAGGGGAAGGCGAGACCCAGTACTTC. It encodes CASSLGAGGEGETQYF.

The chain links TRBV19 to TRBJ1-1; D remains unclear. Germline values: CDR1 LNHDA, CDR2 SQIVND (reference sequence). Deletions cut 5 bases from V and 9 bases from J, with 16 bases between. The CDR3 is 13 amino acids. CDR3 loop: CASSVGAVPQAFF. The CDR3 DNA reads TGTGCCAGTAGTGTCGGCGCGGTACCCCAAGCTTTCTTT.

The rearrangement uses TRBV4-1 and TRBJ2-2; 11 nucleotides line up with TRBD1. This CDR3 region has 15 residues. CDR1 and CDR2 from the germline V gene are MGHRA and YSYEKL. The V gene end was trimmed by 6 bases and the J gene end by 5 bases; junction bases not matched to a gene: 5. As DNA, the CDR3 is TGCGCCAGCAGGCCCGGGACAGGGGGGACCGGGGAGCTGTTTTTT. Its translation is CASRPGTGGTGELFF.

The chain recombines TRBV5-1 with TRBJ2-2; TRBD1 agrees at 9 bases. CDR3 size: 15 residues. Germline V CDR1 and CDR2: SGHRS, YFSETQ. The ends lost 3 bases at V and 5 bases at J; junction bases unmatched: 5. The DNA for the CDR3 is TGCGCCAGCAGCTCCACGGGACAGGGTACCGGGGAGCTGTTTTTT. Protein sequence: CASSSTGQGTGELFF.

The rearrangement joins TRBV28 to TRBJ2-7; 11 bases are shared with TRBD2. The trim removed 6 bases at V and 5 bases at J, leaving 9 bases unmatched. The germline V gene has CDR1 MDHEN and CDR2 SYDVKM. CDR3 length: 15 residues. CDR3 DNA sequence: TGTGCCAGCAGAACGACTAGCGGGATGGTCCACGAGCAGTACTTC. As protein: CASRTTSGMVHEQYF. The variable domain in full, completed from reference TRBV28 and TRBJ2-7, reads DVKVTQSSRYLVKRTGEKVFLECVQDMDHENMFWYRQDPGLGLRLIYFSYDVKMKEKGDIPEGYSVSREKKERFSLILESASTNQTSMYLCASRTTSGMVHEQYFGPGTRLTVT.

The rearrangement uses TRBV4-1 and TRBJ2-1; D call uncertain. Germline lookup yields CDR1 MGHRA and CDR2 YSYEKL. Trimming left V 4 bases short and J 2 bases short, with 18 bases between. The CDR3 loop spans 17 amino acids. CDR3 protein: CASSPTPTDRAYNEQFF. DNA of the CDR3: TGCGCCAGCAGCCCGACGCCTACAGATCGAGCCTACAATGAGCAGTTCTTC.

This rearrangement joins TRBV6-1 to TRBJ1-3, with TRBD1 matching 8 bases. The CDR3 has 16 amino acids. With V trimmed by 2 bases and J by 1 base, 4 bases remained unmatched. Germline CDR1 reads MNHNS; CDR2 reads SASEGT. The CDR3, as DNA: TGTGCCAGCAGTGAACCGACAGGGGCTTCTGGAAACACCATATATTTT. Protein product: CASSEPTGASGNTIYF.